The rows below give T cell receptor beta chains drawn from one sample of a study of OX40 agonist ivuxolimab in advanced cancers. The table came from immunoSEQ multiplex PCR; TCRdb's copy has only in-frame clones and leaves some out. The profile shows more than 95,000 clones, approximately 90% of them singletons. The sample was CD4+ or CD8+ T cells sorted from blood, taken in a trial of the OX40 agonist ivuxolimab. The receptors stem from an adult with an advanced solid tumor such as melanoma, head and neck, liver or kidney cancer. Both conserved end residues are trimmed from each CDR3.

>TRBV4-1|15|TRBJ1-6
ASSQIQRRSEDSPLH
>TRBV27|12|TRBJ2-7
ASSRQGRWDEQY
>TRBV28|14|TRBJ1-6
ASSLSQGRDNSPLH
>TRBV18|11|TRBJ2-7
ASSPGPGAEQY
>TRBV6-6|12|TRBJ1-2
ASSTRQANYGYT
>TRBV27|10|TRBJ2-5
ASSLDQETQY
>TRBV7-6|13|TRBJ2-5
ASSLARAGLETQY
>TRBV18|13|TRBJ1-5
ASSPMDGGNQPQH
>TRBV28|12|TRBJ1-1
ASRDGQAYTEAF
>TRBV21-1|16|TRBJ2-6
ASILGVQFGSGANVLT
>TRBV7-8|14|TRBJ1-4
ASSLRGEGANEKLF
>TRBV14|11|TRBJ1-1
ASSRQKNTEAF
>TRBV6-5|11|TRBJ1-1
ASSNGRNTEAF
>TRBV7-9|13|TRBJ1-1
ASSLEPGTPVEAF
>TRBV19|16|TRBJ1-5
ASSSFERTGDLAQPQH
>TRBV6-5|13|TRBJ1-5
ASSYSNGYNQPQH
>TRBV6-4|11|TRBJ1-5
ASSRDRDQPQH
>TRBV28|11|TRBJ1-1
ASSNGGNTEAF
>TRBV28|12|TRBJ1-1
ASSLAVGGKWTF
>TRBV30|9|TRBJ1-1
AWAAYTEAF
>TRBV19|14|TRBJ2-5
ASSIVTGALQETQY
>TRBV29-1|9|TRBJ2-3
SPGEGNTQY
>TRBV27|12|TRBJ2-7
ASSLLGTKAEQY
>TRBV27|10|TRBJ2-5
ASRDLGETQY
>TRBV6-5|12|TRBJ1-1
ASSRSPGNTEAF
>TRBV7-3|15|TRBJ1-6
ASSLRGQGGVDSPLH
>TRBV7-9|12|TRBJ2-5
ASTHQGVQETQY
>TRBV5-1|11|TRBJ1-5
ASSFEGDRPQH
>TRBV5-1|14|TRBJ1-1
ASSLTTGQRNTEAF
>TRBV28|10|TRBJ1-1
ASREGATEAF
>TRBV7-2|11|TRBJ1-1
ASSLTQNTEAF
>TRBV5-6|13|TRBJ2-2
ASSPRTGGAGELF
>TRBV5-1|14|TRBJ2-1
ASSLGGGLAGEIQF
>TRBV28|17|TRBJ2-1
ASKPRSTSGRGRYNEQF
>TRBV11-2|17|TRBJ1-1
ASSLEKGSTSMKHTEAF
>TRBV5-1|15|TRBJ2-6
ASSFTLESPGANVLT
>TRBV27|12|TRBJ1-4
ASSWGRGEEKLF
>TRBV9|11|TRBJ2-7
ASSVVEQGEQY
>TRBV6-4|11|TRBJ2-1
ASSAGETDEQF
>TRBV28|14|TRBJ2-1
ASNGASGSIYNEQF
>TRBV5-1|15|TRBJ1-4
ASSLAPWGQGGEKLF
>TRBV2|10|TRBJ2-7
ASSDGSYEQY
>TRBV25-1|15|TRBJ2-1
ASSELAGTSGYNEQF
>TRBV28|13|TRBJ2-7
ASSRGTSGSDEQY
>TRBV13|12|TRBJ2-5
ASSFLAGEETQY
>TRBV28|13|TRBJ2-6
ASSLGDSGANVLT
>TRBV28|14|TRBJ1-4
ASSFGGWASNEKLF
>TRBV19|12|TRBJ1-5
ASRTGGSEQPQH
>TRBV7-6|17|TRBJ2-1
ASSPGLAGGTRSYNEQF
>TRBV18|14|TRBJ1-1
ASSRTREGGDTEAF
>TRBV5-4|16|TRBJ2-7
ASSLGGTSGRALGEQY
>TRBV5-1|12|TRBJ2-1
ASSSLLSDNEQF
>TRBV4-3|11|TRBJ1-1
ASSQERTGRAF